The 14 T cell receptor beta chains below all came from one sample that was sequenced in a study of CD8 T cells in ankylosing spondylitis (dated by TCRdb to about 2017). The library was prepared using 5' RACE. Sequencing was carried out with an Illumina HiSeq 2500. The public sequencing data were trimmed at Q25 with fastp and processed into clonotypes with MiXCR by TCRdb, which kept only in-frame beta chains. Each CDR3 protein appears once, grouped with its most common genes and DNA. The sample table records roughly 38,000 distinct CDR3 sequences; around 3% of these occur just once. Of the sample, around 2.8% is held by the ten largest clones. Sequences were obtained from blood, either unsorted or a sorted T cell fraction (not recorded which). These receptors all come from a male donor with ankylosing spondylitis or in good health (not recorded which).

In this sample, this clonotype is medium-sized (0.01 to 0.1%). This sequence joins TRBV9 and TRBJ2-3; D is undetermined. The germline V gene has CDR1 SGDLS and CDR2 YYNGEE. V dropped 0 bases and J dropped 1 base, with 3 bases sitting between them. The CDR3 is made up of 13 amino acids. As DNA, the CDR3 is TGTGCCAGCAGCGTAGGGGGCACAGATACGCAGTATTTT. Its translation is CASSVGGTDTQYF. The variable domain in full, with the rest retrieved from reference TRBV9 and TRBJ2-3, is DSGVTQTPKHLITATGQRVTLRCSPRSGDLSVYWYQQSLDQGLQFLIQYYNGEERAKGNILERFSAQQFPDLHSELNLSSLELGDSALYFCASSVGGTDTQYFGPGTRLTVL.

This clonotype was seen many times. V is TRBV9 and J is TRBJ2-3; TRBD1 matches at 8 bases. The CDR3 contains 15 residues. V dropped 3 bases and J dropped 0; count of bases not matched to a gene: 3. Per the germline V gene, CDR1 is SGDLS and CDR2 is YYNGEE. The CDR3 is CASSDRTGSTDTQYF. In DNA form, the CDR3 reads TGTGCCAGCAGCGATCGGACAGGGAGCACAGATACGCAGTATTTT.

This clonotype occurred many times. V and J are TRBV9 and TRBJ2-2, with no clear D. The germline CDR1 and CDR2 sequences are SGDLS and YYNGEE. The V end lost 0 bases, the J end lost 4 bases, and 10 bases lay between the germline ends. This CDR3 is 15 amino acids long. The CDR3 sequence: CASSVGSLFTGELFF. As DNA, the CDR3 is TGTGCCAGCAGCGTAGGCAGCCTCTTCACCGGGGAGCTGTTTTTT.

This clonotype was observed many times. The chain couples TRBV9 to TRBJ2-3; D ambiguous. Germline CDR1 is SGDLS and CDR2 is YYNGEE. CDR3 length: 13 amino acids. V gave up 4 bases and J gave up 3 bases, with 9 bases separating them. CDR3 bases: TGTGCCAGCAGCCCGTACGAGACAGATACGCAGTATTTT. Translating gives CASSPYETDTQYF.

Regarding this clonotype: An end of the junction does not agree with germline; a read error may underlie this. The chain has TRBV9 and TRBJ2-3, with 9 bases fitting TRBD1. The CDR3 is 16 residues long. Germline V gene data show CDR1 as SGDLS and CDR2 as YYNGEE. CDR3 nucleotides: TGTGCCAGCAGCAAGACCGGGACAGGGAGCACAGAGACGCAGTATTTT. Residues: CASSKTGTGSTETQYF. Full variable domain (remainder filled in from reference TRBV9 and TRBJ2-3): DSGVTQTPKHLITATGQRVTLRCSPRSGDLSVYWYQQSLDQGLQFLIQYYNGEERAKGNILERFSAQQFPDLHSELNLSSLELGDSALYFCASSKTGTGSTETQYFGPGTRLTVL.

This clonotype was counted ten times or more. This rearrangement joins TRBV9 to TRBJ1-1, with a weak D call TRBD1 (5 bases). Germline-derived CDR1 and CDR2 are SGDLS and YYNGEE. Trimming removed 0 bases from V and 8 bases from J, with 11 bases in between. This CDR3 spans 13 amino acids. In nucleotides, the CDR3 is TGTGCCAGCAGCGTAGGGGGCCAACAAGAAGCTTTCTTT. Translation: CASSVGGQQEAFF.

Ten or more counts support this clonotype. This rearrangement joins TRBV9 to TRBJ1-2; D uncertain. Trimming shortened V by 2 bases and J by 4 bases, and 12 bases separated the two germline ends. In germline, CDR1 is SGDLS, CDR2 YYNGEE. The CDR3 loop spans 14 amino acids. In DNA form, the CDR3 reads TGTGCCAGCAGCGTTGCGCCAAAAACCTATGGCTACACCTTC. Translated: CASSVAPKTYGYTF.

This clonotype was seen a handful of times. The rearrangement links TRBV9 to TRBJ2-7; D gene ambiguous. The CDR3 extends over 14 amino acids. V lost 0 bases and J lost 4, with 11 bases in between. CDR1 and CDR2 from the germline V gene are SGDLS and YYNGEE. The CDR3 reads CASSVGAEPYEQYV. The CDR3 bases are TGTGCCAGCAGCGTAGGCGCGGAACCGTACGAGCAGTACGTC.

The sample holds many counts of this clonotype. The chain recombines TRBV9 with TRBJ1-2; D perhaps matches TRBD1 (6 bases). The V end was cut by 5 bases, the J end by 3 bases, with 14 bases between. Germline-derived CDR1 and CDR2 are SGDLS and YYNGEE. CDR3 length: 14 residues. The CDR3 spells CASRSPRGDYGYTF. CDR3 sequence (DNA): TGTGCCAGCAGATCTCCGAGGGGGGACTATGGCTACACCTTC.

V usage is TRBV9 and J usage is TRBJ1-3, with no clear D. This CDR3 spans 15 amino acids. Between the trimmed V and J ends, which lost 0 bases and 1 base, there was a span of 8 bases. Germline loops: CDR1 SGDLS, CDR2 YYNGEE. The CDR3 coding sequence is TGTGCCAGCAGCGTAGAGGCCCTATCTGGAAACACCATATATTTT. This encodes CASSVEALSGNTIYF. Full variable domain (rest looked up from reference TRBV9 and TRBJ1-3): DSGVTQTPKHLITATGQRVTLRCSPRSGDLSVYWYQQSLDQGLQFLIQYYNGEERAKGNILERFSAQQFPDLHSELNLSSLELGDSALYFCASSVEALSGNTIYFGEGSWLTVV.

This clonotype has ten or more counts. The chain is built from TRBV9 and TRBJ2-5; no reliable D call. Deletions cut 0 bases from V and 7 bases from J, with 10 bases between. Germline-derived CDR1 and CDR2 are SGDLS and YYNGEE. The CDR3 has 13 residues. DNA for the CDR3: TGTGCCAGCAGCGTAGTTTCCCGTGGGACCCAGTACTTC. Its protein is CASSVVSRGTQYF.

This clonotype was seen repeatedly, ten times or more. V and J are TRBV9 and TRBJ2-2; tentatively, D is TRBD1 (6 bases). The CDR3 loop spans 17 amino acids. Deletions cut 0 bases from V and 0 bases from J, with 12 bases between. Germline V lookup: CDR1 SGDLS, CDR2 YYNGEE. The CDR3 DNA sequence: TGTGCCAGCAGCGTAGCCCCGCGGACAGCGAACACCGGGGAGCTGTTTTTT. It codes for CASSVAPRTANTGELFF.

Ten or more counts support this clonotype. The rearrangement uses TRBV9 and TRBJ2-5; D remains unclear. The CDR3 length is 14 residues. V lost 0 bases to trimming and J lost 0 bases, with 6 bases between them. Looked up from germline, CDR1 is SGDLS and CDR2 is YYNGEE. DNA of the CDR3: TGTGCCAGCAGCGTAGACCCCAACCAAGAGACCCAGTACTTC. Its translation is CASSVDPNQETQYF.

This clonotype was detected ten times or more. This chain links TRBV9 with TRBJ2-3; 7 bases agree with TRBD1. V lost 3 bases, J lost 6 bases, and 13 bases stayed unmatched. The CDR3 contains 16 residues. Looked up from germline, CDR1 is SGDLS and CDR2 is YYNGEE. The CDR3 region is CASSAPTGLMMDTQYF. As DNA, the CDR3 is TGTGCCAGCAGCGCCCCGACAGGGTTAATGATGGATACGCAGTATTTT.